The 19 T cell receptor beta chains below come from one sample, sequenced in a study of control samples from healthy donors and cancer patients. Only in-frame clones appear in the TCRdb table, and some are missing; sequencing was by immunoSEQ multiplex PCR. The sample yields more than 150,000 clones, 90% to 95% seen once. The sequenced sample was blood. The receptors originated from a young man in good health.

The V gene is TRBV5-1, the J gene TRBJ2-7; weak D call: TRBD2 (6 bases). V lost 3 bases to trimming and J lost 3 bases, with 10 bases between them. The CDR3 spans 13 residues. The V gene's germline CDR1 is SGHRS and CDR2 YFSETQ. The CDR3 spells CASSSGLFYEQYF. CDR3 DNA sequence: TGCGCCAGCAGCTCGGGACTTTTCTACGAGCAGTACTTC.

The chain combines TRBV4-1 with TRBJ1-4; a weak D match, TRBD1 (6 bases). Germline values: CDR1 MGHRA, CDR2 YSYEKL. This CDR3 has 13 residues. Trimming cost V 7 bases and J 6 bases, with 12 bases left between them. Here the CDR3 DNA reads TGCGCCAGCAAACAGGGTTCTTATGAAAAACTGTTTTTT. Protein: CASKQGSYEKLFF.

The genes are TRBV13 and TRBJ1-4, with D possibly TRBD1 on 6 matching bases. The V and J ends lost 4 bases and 11 bases respectively, with 17 bases between them. CDR3 length: 14 amino acids. The germline gives CDR1 PRHDT, CDR2 FYEKMQ (reference sequence). CDR3 in DNA: TGTGCCAGCAGCTGGCTCGGACAGTTTGATAAACTGTTTTTT. It codes for CASSWLGQFDKLFF.

The rearrangement joins TRBV4-1 to TRBJ2-4; TRBD1 might be the D (5 bases). Between the trimmed V and J ends, which lost 2 bases and 4 bases, there was a span of 12 bases. Per the germline V gene, CDR1 is MGHRA and CDR2 is YSYEKL. The CDR3 is 15 residues long. The CDR3 reads CASSQRGEAKNIQYF. The CDR3, as DNA: TGCGCCAGCAGCCAAAGGGGTGAGGCAAAAAACATTCAGTACTTC.

V and J are TRBV25-1 and TRBJ2-5; 9 bases match TRBD2. Germline values: CDR1 MGHDK, CDR2 SYGVNS. CDR3 length: 14 amino acids. J gave up 5 bases and V 5 bases, and 6 bases lay outside the gene matches. CDR3: CASSMAGGQETQYF. CDR3 DNA: TGTGCCAGCAGTATGGCGGGGGGGCAGGAGACCCAGTACTTC.

This chain uses TRBV2 with TRBJ2-7, with D perhaps TRBD1 or TRBD2 (5 bases each). Germline V gene lookup returns CDR1 SNHLY and CDR2 FYNNEI. The CDR3 totals 13 residues. V was pared by 10 bases and J by 7 bases, with 20 bases between. The CDR3 nucleotides read TGTGCCACGAGCCGGGACCCCCCTGTTGAGCAGTACTTC. Residues: CATSRDPPVEQYF.

This clone was detected a few times. The DNA is left out, because the CDR3 cannot be placed on it with certainty; the CDR3 is given as TCRdb lists it. This rearrangement joins TRBV6-2 or TRBV6-3 to TRBJ2-7; no check of the table's D call, TRBD1, against the DNA was made. CDR1 MNHEY and CDR2 SVGEGT come from the germline V gene. Including both end residues, the CDR3 is 19 amino acids long. This CDR3 reads CASSPTGAGVTSSTSGRYF.

This chain joins TRBV4-2 and TRBJ2-5, with a possible D match to TRBD2 (7 bases). The CDR3 is 16 amino acids. The V end was cut by 0 bases, the J end by 4 bases, with 15 bases between. The germline V gene encodes CDR1 LGHNA and CDR2 YNFKEQ. The CDR3 DNA reads TGTGCCAGCAGCCAAGATGTGGGGGGGCAGAGAGAGACCCAGTACTTC. It specifies CASSQDVGGQRETQYF.

This chain uses TRBV30 with TRBJ1-2; 8 bases align to TRBD1. This CDR3 has 12 residues. Trimming at V came to 4 bases and at J to 3 bases, leaving 1 base not matched to a gene. Germline V gene sequence: CDR1 GTSNPN, CDR2 SVGIG (reference sequence). In DNA, the CDR3 is TGTGCCTGGACACAGGGGGACTATGGCTACACCTTC. It is translated as CAWTQGDYGYTF.

In its sample, this clone was seen once. The V call is TRBV5-1, the J call TRBJ1-1; a weak D match, TRBD1 (5 bases). Per germline, CDR1 SGHRS and CDR2 YFSETQ. V dropped 4 bases and J dropped 1 base, with 11 bases sitting between them. This CDR3 has 14 residues. The CDR3 reads CASSRGLPNTEAFF. CDR3 nucleotide sequence: TGCGCCAGCAGCCGGGGACTGCCGAACACTGAAGCTTTCTTT.

V and J are TRBV28 and TRBJ2-7, with TRBD1 identical over 7 bases. CDR3 length: 14 amino acids. Germline V CDR1 and CDR2: MDHEN, SYDVKM. J lost 2 bases, V lost 2 bases, and 3 bases had no gene match. The CDR3 protein is CASSLRQGPYEQYF. The CDR3 DNA reads TGTGCCAGCAGTTTAAGACAGGGCCCCTACGAGCAGTACTTC.

The chain combines TRBV30 with TRBJ2-1; D remains unclear. The CDR3 loop spans 11 amino acids. Trimming took off 2 bases at V and 4 bases at J, with 3 bases between the two ends. Germline V CDR1 and CDR2: GTSNPN, SVGIG (reference sequence). CDR3 bases: TGTGCCTGGAGTAGATACAATGAGCAGTTCTTC. Amino acid sequence: CAWSRYNEQFF.

This clone came up once. CDR3 loop: CASSVRGDEQFF. The CDR3 nucleotides are TGTGCCAGCAGCGTACGGGGGGATGAGCAGTTCTTC. The gene calls are TRBV9 and TRBJ2-1, with 7 bases aligning to TRBD2. The CDR3 contains 12 residues. V trimming: 1 base; J trimming: 8 bases; junction bases outside the gene matches: 0. The V gene's germline CDR1 is SGDLS and CDR2 YYNGEE.

The chain recombines TRBV6-5 with TRBJ1-2, with D possibly being TRBD1 (6 bases). V was cut by 2 bases and J by 6 bases, with 10 bases left in between. The CDR3 runs 13 residues. Germline CDR1 and CDR2: MNHEY and SVGAGI. CDR3 nucleotide sequence: TGTGCCAGCAGTTACGGGGGGCGGAATGGCTACACCTTC. It codes for CASSYGGRNGYTF.

V gene TRBV2 combines with J gene TRBJ1-2; no firm D call. The CDR3 sequence is 12 residues long. Germline CDR1 is SNHLY and CDR2 is FYNNEI. V was trimmed by 8 bases and J by 6 bases, leaving 13 bases between them. The CDR3 loop is CASVTKRDGYTF. The CDR3 nucleotides are TGTGCCAGCGTTACTAAGAGGGATGGCTACACCTTC.

V and J are TRBV30 and TRBJ1-5; D is unclear. V was clipped by 2 bases and J by 9 bases, with 14 bases between them. The CDR3 length is 13 residues. The germline V gene encodes CDR1 GTSNPN and CDR2 SVGIG (reference sequence). The CDR3 loop is CAWSNAFGPPQHF. DNA for the CDR3: TGTGCCTGGAGTAATGCATTTGGTCCGCCCCAGCATTTT.

The chain is built from TRBV5-1 and TRBJ2-3, with D uncertain. V was clipped by 4 bases and J by 0 bases, with 9 bases between them. Germline V gene data show CDR1 as SGHRS and CDR2 as YFSETQ. CDR3 length: 14 amino acids. The CDR3 bases are TGCGCCAGCAGCCCACAGCTCAGCACAGATACGCAGTATTTT. Its protein product is CASSPQLSTDTQYF.

The chain employs TRBV4-1 and TRBJ1-6; D remains unclear. V shed 7 bases and J shed 0 bases, with 19 bases lying between them. The length of the CDR3 is 18 residues. Germline V lookup: CDR1 MGHRA, CDR2 YSYEKL. This CDR3 is CASTLVGPTSSYNSPLHF. Written as DNA, the CDR3 is TGCGCCAGCACCCTAGTAGGGCCTACGAGCTCCTATAATTCACCCCTCCACTTT.

The chain's CDR3 is CASSERPSVAKYF. The CDR3 nucleotides read TGTGCCAGCAGTGAACGGCCCAGTGTGGCGAAGTACTTC. This chain uses TRBV2 with TRBJ2-7; D gene uncertain. Germline CDR1 SNHLY, CDR2 FYNNEI. Trimming took off 2 bases at V and 11 bases at J, with 16 bases between the two ends. The CDR3 covers 13 residues. Full variable domain (remainder filled in from reference TRBV2 and TRBJ2-7): EPEVTQTPSHQVTQMGQEVILRCVPISNHLYFYWYRQILGQKVEFLVSFYNNEISEKSEIFDDQFSVERPDGSNFTLKIRSTKLEDSAMYFCASSERPSVAKYFGPGTRLTVT.